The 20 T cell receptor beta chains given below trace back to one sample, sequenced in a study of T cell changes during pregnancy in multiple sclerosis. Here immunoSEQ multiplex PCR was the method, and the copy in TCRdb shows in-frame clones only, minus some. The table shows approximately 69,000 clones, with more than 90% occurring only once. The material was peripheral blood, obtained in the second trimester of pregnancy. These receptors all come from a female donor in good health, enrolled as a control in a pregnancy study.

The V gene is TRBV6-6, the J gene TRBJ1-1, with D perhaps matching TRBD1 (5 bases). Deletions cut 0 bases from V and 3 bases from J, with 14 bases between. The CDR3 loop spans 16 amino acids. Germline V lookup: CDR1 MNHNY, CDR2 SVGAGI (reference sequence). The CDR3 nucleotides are TGTGCCAGCAGTTACTCTGTATCGGGAGGGGACACTGAAGCTTTCTTT. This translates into CASSYSVSGGDTEAFF.

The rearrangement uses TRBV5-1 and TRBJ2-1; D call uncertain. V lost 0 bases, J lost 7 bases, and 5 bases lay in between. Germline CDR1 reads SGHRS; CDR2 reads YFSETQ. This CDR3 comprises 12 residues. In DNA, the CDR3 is TGCGCCAGCAGCTTGGACTGGAATGAGCAGTTCTTC. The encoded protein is CASSLDWNEQFF.

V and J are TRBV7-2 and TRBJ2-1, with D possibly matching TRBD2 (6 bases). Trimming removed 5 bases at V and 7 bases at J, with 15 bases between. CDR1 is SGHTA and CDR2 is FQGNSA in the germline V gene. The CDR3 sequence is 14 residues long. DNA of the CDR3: TGTGCCAGCAGCCCGAGTGGGGGGAGGAATGAGCAGTTCTTC. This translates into CASSPSGGRNEQFF.

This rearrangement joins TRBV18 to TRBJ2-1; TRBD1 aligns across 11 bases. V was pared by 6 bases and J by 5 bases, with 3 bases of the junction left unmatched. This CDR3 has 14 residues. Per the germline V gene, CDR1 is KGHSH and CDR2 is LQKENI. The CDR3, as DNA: TGTGCCAGCTCCGGGACAGGGGGTAACAATGAGCAGTTCTTC. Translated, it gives CASSGTGGNNEQFF.

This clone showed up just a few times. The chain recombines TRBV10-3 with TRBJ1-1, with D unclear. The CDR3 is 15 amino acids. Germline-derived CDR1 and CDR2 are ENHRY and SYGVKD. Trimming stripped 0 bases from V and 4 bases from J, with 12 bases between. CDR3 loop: CAISESGPSSTEAFF. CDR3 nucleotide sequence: TGTGCCATCAGTGAGTCGGGCCCCTCGAGCACTGAAGCTTTCTTT.

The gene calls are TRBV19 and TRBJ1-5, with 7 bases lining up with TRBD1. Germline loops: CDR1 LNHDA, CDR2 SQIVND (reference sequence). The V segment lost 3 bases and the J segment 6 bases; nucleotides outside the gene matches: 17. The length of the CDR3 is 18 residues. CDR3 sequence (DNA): TGTGCCAGTAGTATCCACGCTACAGGGGAAGGGGTTTTTCAGCCCCAGCATTTT. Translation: CASSIHATGEGVFQPQHF.

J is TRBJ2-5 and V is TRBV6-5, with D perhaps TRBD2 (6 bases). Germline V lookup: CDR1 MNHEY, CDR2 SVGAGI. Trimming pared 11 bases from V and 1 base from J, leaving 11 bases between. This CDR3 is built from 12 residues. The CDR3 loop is CAGGDPQETQYF. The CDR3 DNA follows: TGTGCCGGAGGGGATCCCCAAGAGACCCAGTACTTC.

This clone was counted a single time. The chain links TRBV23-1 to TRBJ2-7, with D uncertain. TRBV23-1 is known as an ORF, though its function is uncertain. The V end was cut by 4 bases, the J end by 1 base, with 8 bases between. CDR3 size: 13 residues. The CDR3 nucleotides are TGCGCCAGCAGTCGCGGCAAATCCTACGAGCAGTACTTC. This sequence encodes CASSRGKSYEQYF.

This chain's CDR3 is CASSPARAKDTQYF. The DNA for the CDR3 is TGTGCCAGCTCACCGGCGAGGGCGAAAGATACGCAGTATTTT. J is TRBJ2-3 and V is TRBV18, with TRBD2 as a possible D gene (5 bases). CDR3 size: 14 residues. The germline V and J ends were trimmed by 3 bases and 5 bases, with 12 bases remaining between them. Germline CDR1 is KGHSH and CDR2 is LQKENI.

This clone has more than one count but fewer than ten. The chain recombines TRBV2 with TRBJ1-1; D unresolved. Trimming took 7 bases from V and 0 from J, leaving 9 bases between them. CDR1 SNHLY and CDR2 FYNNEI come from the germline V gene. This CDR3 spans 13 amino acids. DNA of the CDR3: TGTGCCAGCAAGGTCAGCGTGAACACTGAAGCTTTCTTT. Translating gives CASKVSVNTEAFF.

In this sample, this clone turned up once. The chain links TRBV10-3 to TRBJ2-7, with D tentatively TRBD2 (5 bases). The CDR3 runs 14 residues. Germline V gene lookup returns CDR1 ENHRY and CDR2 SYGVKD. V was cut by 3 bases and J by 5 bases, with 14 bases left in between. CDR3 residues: CAISDDRGSDEQYF. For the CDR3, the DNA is TGTGCCATCAGTGACGACCGGGGTTCGGACGAGCAGTACTTC.

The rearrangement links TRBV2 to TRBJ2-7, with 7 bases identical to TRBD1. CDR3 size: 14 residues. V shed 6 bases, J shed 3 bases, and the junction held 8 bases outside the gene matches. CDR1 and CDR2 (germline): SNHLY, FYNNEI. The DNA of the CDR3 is TGTGCCAGCAGCGGACAGGTCCGTGGCTACGAGCAGTACTTC. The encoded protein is CASSGQVRGYEQYF.

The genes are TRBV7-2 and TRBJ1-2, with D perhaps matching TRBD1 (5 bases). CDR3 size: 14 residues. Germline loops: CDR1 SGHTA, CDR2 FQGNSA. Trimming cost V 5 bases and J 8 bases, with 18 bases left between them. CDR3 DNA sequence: TGTGCCAGCAGCGCCGACCACGGGGGTAGGGGCTACACCTTC. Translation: CASSADHGGRGYTF.

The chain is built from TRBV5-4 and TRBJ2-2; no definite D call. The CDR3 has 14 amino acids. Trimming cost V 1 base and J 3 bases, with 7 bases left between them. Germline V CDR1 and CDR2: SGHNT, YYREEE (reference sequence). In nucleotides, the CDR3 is TGTGCCAGCAGCTTGCGCGGATACACCGGGGAGCTGTTTTTT. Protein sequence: CASSLRGYTGELFF.

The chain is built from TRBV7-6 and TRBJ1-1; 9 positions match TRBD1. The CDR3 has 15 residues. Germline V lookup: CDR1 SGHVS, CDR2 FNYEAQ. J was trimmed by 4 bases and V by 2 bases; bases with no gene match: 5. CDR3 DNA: TGTGCCAGCAGCTTATTTGGACAGGGGATCACTGAAGCTTTCTTT. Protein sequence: CASSLFGQGITEAFF.

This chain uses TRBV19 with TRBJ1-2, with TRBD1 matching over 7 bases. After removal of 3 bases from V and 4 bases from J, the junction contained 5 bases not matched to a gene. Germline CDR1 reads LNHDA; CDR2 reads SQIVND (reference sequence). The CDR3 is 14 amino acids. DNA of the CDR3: TGTGCCAGTAGTATTTACGGGGACAGCTATGGCTACACCTTC. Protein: CASSIYGDSYGYTF.

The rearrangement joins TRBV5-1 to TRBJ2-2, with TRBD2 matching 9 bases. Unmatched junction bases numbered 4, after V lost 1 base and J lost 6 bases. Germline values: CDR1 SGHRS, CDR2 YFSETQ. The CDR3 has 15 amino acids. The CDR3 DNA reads TGCGCCAGCAGCTTGCTTGCTAGCGGGGCCGGGGAGCTGTTTTTT. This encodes CASSLLASGAGELFF. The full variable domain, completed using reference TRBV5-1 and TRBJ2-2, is KAGVTQTPRYLIKTRGQQVTLSCSPISGHRSVSWYQQTPGQGLQFLFEYFSETQRNKGNFPGRFSGRQFSNSRSEMNVSTLELGDSALYLCASSLLASGAGELFFGEGSRLTVL.

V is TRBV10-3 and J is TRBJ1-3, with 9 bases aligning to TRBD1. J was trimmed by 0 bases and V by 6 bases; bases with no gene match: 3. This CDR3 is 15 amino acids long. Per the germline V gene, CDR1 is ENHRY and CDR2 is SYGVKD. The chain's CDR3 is CAISRDRDSGNTIYF. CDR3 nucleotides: TGTGCCATCAGCCGGGACAGGGACTCTGGAAACACCATATATTTT.

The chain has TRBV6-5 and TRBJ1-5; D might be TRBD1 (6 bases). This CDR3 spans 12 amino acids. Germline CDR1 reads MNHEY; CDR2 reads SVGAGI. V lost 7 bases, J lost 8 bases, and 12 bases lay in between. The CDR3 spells CASKTGIEPQHF. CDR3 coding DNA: TGTGCCAGCAAGACAGGTATAGAGCCCCAGCATTTT.

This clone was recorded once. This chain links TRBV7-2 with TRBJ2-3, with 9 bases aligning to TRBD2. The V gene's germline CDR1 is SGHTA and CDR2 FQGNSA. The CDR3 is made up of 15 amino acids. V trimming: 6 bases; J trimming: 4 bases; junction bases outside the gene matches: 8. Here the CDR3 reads CASRVPGLAPDTQYF. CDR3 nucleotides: TGTGCCAGCAGGGTTCCGGGACTAGCCCCAGATACGCAGTATTTT. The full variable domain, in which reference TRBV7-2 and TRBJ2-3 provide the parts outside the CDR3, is GAGVSQSPSNKVTEKGKDVELRCDPISGHTALYWYRQSLGQGLEFLIYFQGNSAPDKSGLPSDRFSAERTGGSVSTLTIQRTQQEDSAVYLCASRVPGLAPDTQYFGPGTRLTVL.